A single sample is the source of the 12 T cell receptor beta chains below, sequenced in a study of T cell changes during pregnancy in multiple sclerosis. Sequencing was performed with immunoSEQ multiplex PCR; in TCRdb, only in-frame clones are kept and a portion is missing. Of roughly 29,000 clones listed, less than 90% are singletons. Specimen: CD8+ T cells from peripheral blood mononuclear cells, collected before pregnancy. Receptors originate from a female donor with multiple sclerosis, enrolled in a pregnancy study.

The chain combines TRBV25-1 with TRBJ1-2; possible D gene TRBD1, 5 bases. Germline CDR1 MGHDK, CDR2 SYGVNS. The CDR3 length is 15 residues. The V end lost 2 bases, the J end lost 6 bases, and 16 bases lay between the germline ends. CDR3 loop: CASSEQGWGPDGYTF. The DNA for the CDR3 is TGTGCCAGCAGTGAACAAGGGTGGGGCCCAGATGGCTACACCTTC.

This clone was observed once. The V gene is TRBV12-5, the J gene TRBJ2-1; 8 bases map to TRBD2. The CDR3 loop spans 16 amino acids. Germline V CDR1 and CDR2: LGHNT, FRNRAP. Losses at the gene ends were 4 bases for V and 0 bases for J; bases not matched to a gene: 5. The CDR3 DNA reads TGTGCTAGTGGTTCAACTCGGGAGGGCTCCTACAATGAGCAGTTCTTC. Protein: CASGSTREGSYNEQFF.

This clone appeared once. The J gene is TRBJ2-2, the V gene TRBV4-1, with D perhaps matching TRBD2 (5 bases). The CDR3 is made up of 14 amino acids. V gave up 0 bases and J gave up 9 bases, with 11 bases separating them. Germline loops: CDR1 MGHRA, CDR2 YSYEKL. DNA of the CDR3: TGCGCCAGCAGCCAAGAAGGAGGATTGTGGGAGCTGTTTTTT. Translating gives CASSQEGGLWELFF.

The chain links TRBV28 to TRBJ1-5, with TRBD1 as a possible D gene (6 bases). V lost 5 bases, J lost 1 base, and 9 bases lay in between. Looked up from germline, CDR1 is MDHEN and CDR2 is SYDVKM. The CDR3 totals 14 residues. The CDR3 region has the DNA TGTGCCAGCAGTCAAACAGGGAGCAATCAGCCCCAGCATTTT. This gives the protein CASSQTGSNQPQHF.

The chain carries TRBV7-9 and TRBJ2-3; tentative D call: TRBD2 (7 bases). This CDR3 is 15 amino acids long. The germline CDR1 and CDR2 sequences are SEHNR and FQNEAQ (reference sequence). V lost 5 bases, J lost 0 bases, and 12 bases lay in between. The CDR3 coding sequence is TGTGCCAGCAGCCCCGCGGGGGCTAGCACAGATACGCAGTATTTT. This encodes CASSPAGASTDTQYF.

This rearrangement joins TRBV19 to TRBJ1-2; possible D gene TRBD1, 5 bases. The germline V gene has CDR1 LNHDA and CDR2 SQIVND (reference sequence). The CDR3 is 15 amino acids. The V end was cut by 3 bases, the J end by 3 bases, with 14 bases between. The CDR3, as DNA: TGTGCCAGTAGTATTCTCCAGGGATGGGACTATGGCTACACCTTC. Translated, it gives CASSILQGWDYGYTF.

V gene TRBV7-9 combines with J gene TRBJ1-1; TRBD1 is a possible D gene (5 bases). Per germline, CDR1 SEHNR and CDR2 FQNEAQ (reference sequence). The CDR3 contains 16 residues. The V and J ends lost 4 bases and 2 bases respectively, with 17 bases between them. CDR3 loop: CASSSPGWGTNTEAFF. DNA of the CDR3: TGTGCCAGCAGCTCTCCTGGGTGGGGGACTAACACTGAAGCTTTCTTT.

The chain couples TRBV6-6 to TRBJ1-2, with D possibly matching TRBD1 (6 bases). There are 16 residues in the CDR3. Trimming cost V 7 bases and J 0 bases, with 18 bases left between them. Germline V gene lookup returns CDR1 MNHNY and CDR2 SVGAGI (reference sequence). The CDR3 nucleotides read TGTGCCAGCAACCTCGCCCGAAGGGGGTCTAACTATGGCTACACCTTC. It codes for CASNLARRGSNYGYTF.

This clone was seen a single time. This chain joins TRBV19 and TRBJ1-5; no definite D call. Looked up from germline, CDR1 is LNHDA and CDR2 is SQIVND (reference sequence). The V gene lost 7 bases and the J gene lost 9 bases, with 13 bases spanning the gap. CDR3 length: 12 amino acids. The CDR3 sequence is CASTGELWPQHF. The CDR3 nucleotides are TGTGCCAGTACTGGGGAGTTGTGGCCCCAGCATTTT.

The genes are TRBV7-3 and TRBJ2-7, with 7 bases that match TRBD2. The germline V gene has CDR1 SGHTA and CDR2 FQGTGA. With V trimmed by 3 bases and J by 2 bases, 4 bases remained unmatched. The CDR3 runs to 14 residues. The CDR3 bases are TGTGCCAGCAGCTTGGGCGGGGGACCCTACGAGCAGTACTTC. It codes for CASSLGGGPYEQYF. Full variable domain (missing parts from reference TRBV7-3 and TRBJ2-7): GAGVSQTPSNKVTEKGKYVELRCDPISGHTALYWYRQSLGQGPEFLIYFQGTGAADDSGLPNDRFFAVRPEGSVSTLKIQRTERGDSAVYLCASSLGGGPYEQYFGPGTRLTVT.

J is TRBJ2-1 and V is TRBV7-7, with D perhaps matching TRBD1 or TRBD2 (5 bases each). Germline lookup yields CDR1 SSHAT and CDR2 FNYEAQ (reference sequence). This CDR3 is 13 amino acids long. CDR3 protein: CASARDSYNEQFF. DNA of the CDR3: TGTGCTAGCGCCAGGGACTCCTACAATGAGCAGTTCTTC. Filled out from reference TRBV7-7 and TRBJ2-1, the complete variable domain reads GAGVSQSPRYKVTKRGQDVTLRCDPISSHATLYWYQQALGQGPEFLTYFNYEAQPDKSGLPSDRFSAERPEGSISTLTIQRTEQRDSAMYRCASARDSYNEQFFGPGTRLTVL.

CDR3 nucleotide sequence: TGTGCCAGTAGTATGTCCCGGACAGGGGGACAAGAGACCCAGTACTTC. Amino acids: CASSMSRTGGQETQYF. The rearrangement uses TRBV19 and TRBJ2-5; 10 nucleotides agree with TRBD1. Germline V CDR1 and CDR2: LNHDA, SQIVND (reference sequence). CDR3 length: 16 amino acids. Trimming took 3 bases from V and 2 from J; bases not matched to a gene: 6.